Below, 12 T cell receptor beta chains from the same sample are listed, as sequenced in a study of T cell responses to AZD1222 COVID-19 vaccine. Clones were sequenced by immunoSEQ multiplex PCR, and TCRdb holds only the in-frame ones, with some missing. The profile shows about 140,000 clones, 92% of them singletons. This specimen consisted of peripheral blood, obtained on day 0 of AZD1222 vaccination. Receptors were obtained from an adult in good health.

The rearrangement joins TRBV19 to TRBJ2-7; no reliable D call. The CDR3 loop spans 14 amino acids. Trimming pared 2 bases from V and 4 bases from J, leaving 12 bases between. The V gene's germline CDR1 is LNHDA and CDR2 SQIVND (reference sequence). The CDR3 sequence is CASSISDAVYEQYF. Here the CDR3 DNA reads TGTGCCAGTAGTATATCAGACGCCGTTTACGAGCAGTACTTC.

This chain links TRBV3-1 (or the pseudogene TRBV3-2) with TRBJ2-2; D unclear. CDR3 length equals 16 residues. CDR1 is LGHDT and CDR2 is YNNKEL in the germline V gene (reference sequence). Trimming stripped 1 base from V and 6 bases from J, with 15 bases between. CDR3 amino acids: CASSQGGLLLPGELFF. The DNA of the CDR3 is TGTGCCAGCAGCCAAGGCGGCTTACTCCTACCCGGGGAGCTGTTTTTT.

This clone was seen only once. V usage is TRBV25-1 and J usage is TRBJ1-3, with unresolved D. Germline CDR1 is MGHDK and CDR2 is SYGVNS. V lost 3 bases, J lost 0 bases, and 9 bases lay in between. The CDR3 covers 15 residues. The CDR3, as DNA: TGTGCCAGCAGTGACGGGGTTCCCTCTGGAAACACCATATATTTT. As protein: CASSDGVPSGNTIYF.

CDR3 sequence reads: CASAGGSWGYTF. The CDR3 bases are TGTGCCAGCGCCGGCGGCTCCTGGGGCTACACCTTC. This rearrangement joins TRBV6-5 to TRBJ1-2, with unresolved D. CDR1 is MNHEY, CDR2 SVGAGI, per germline. The V end was cut by 8 bases, the J end by 8 bases, with 15 bases between. The CDR3 is 12 amino acids.

This chain connects TRBV2 to TRBJ1-5; 7 positions agree with TRBD1. With 5 bases clipped from V and 1 base from J, the junction kept 5 bases outside the gene matches. Germline CDR1 SNHLY, CDR2 FYNNEI. CDR3 length: 15 amino acids. The CDR3 sequence: CASSPQGVSNQPQHF. The CDR3 DNA reads TGTGCCAGCAGTCCTCAGGGGGTAAGCAATCAGCCCCAGCATTTT.

V is TRBV9 and J is TRBJ2-2, with D unresolved. V lost 0 bases and J lost 4, with 13 bases in between. CDR1 and CDR2 from the germline V gene are SGDLS and YYNGEE. The CDR3 sequence is 16 residues long. The CDR3 spells CASSVEAALLTGELFF. The DNA of the CDR3 is TGTGCCAGCAGCGTAGAAGCAGCGCTTCTCACCGGGGAGCTGTTTTTT.

The chain has TRBV29-1 and TRBJ1-2; D unclear. Trimming pared 4 bases from V and 8 bases from J, leaving 17 bases between. The CDR3 consists of 13 residues. CDR1 SQVTM and CDR2 ANQGSEA come from the germline V gene. The CDR3 reads CSVVEPGIGGYTF. Here the CDR3 DNA reads TGCAGCGTTGTCGAGCCCGGGATTGGGGGCTACACCTTC.

This sequence joins TRBV4-1 and TRBJ1-2; D remains ambiguous. The CDR3 has 15 residues. Germline CDR1 and CDR2: MGHRA and YSYEKL. V was clipped by 1 base and J by 1 base, with 10 bases between them. CDR3: CASSQGRSGNYGYTF. CDR3 sequence (DNA): TGCGCCAGCAGCCAAGGACGTTCGGGTAACTATGGCTACACCTTC.

The rearrangement uses TRBV9 and TRBJ2-7; possibly TRBD1 for D (5 bases). Germline-derived CDR1 and CDR2 are SGDLS and YYNGEE. The CDR3 spans 14 residues. V gave up 0 bases and J gave up 3 bases, with 10 bases separating them. The CDR3 protein is CASSVGLGDYEQYF. CDR3 bases: TGTGCCAGCAGCGTAGGTTTAGGGGACTACGAGCAGTACTTC.

This rearrangement joins TRBV4-2 to TRBJ2-7; 8 bases align to TRBD2. V dropped 3 bases and J dropped 4; count of bases not matched to a gene: 17. Germline CDR1 is LGHNA and CDR2 is YNFKEQ. CDR3 length: 18 amino acids. The CDR3 DNA reads TGTGCCAGCAGCCACGACCCCCAGGGGACTAGTCGAACTTACGAGCAGTACTTC. Amino acid sequence: CASSHDPQGTSRTYEQYF.

The V and J genes are TRBV28 and TRBJ1-2; D possibly corresponds to TRBD1 (5 bases). The germline V and J ends were trimmed by 6 bases and 6 bases, with 14 bases remaining between them. The CDR3 contains 13 residues. Germline V lookup: CDR1 MDHEN, CDR2 SYDVKM. The CDR3 is CASRFGGKDGYTF. As DNA, the CDR3 is TGTGCCAGCAGATTTGGGGGGAAAGATGGCTACACCTTC.

The CDR3 is CASRGQSYEQYF. In DNA form, the CDR3 reads TGTGCCAGCCGGGGTCAATCCTACGAGCAGTACTTC. The V and J genes are TRBV3-1 (or the pseudogene TRBV3-2) and TRBJ2-7, with D possibly being TRBD2 (5 bases). The CDR3 has 12 amino acids. The V gene lost 8 bases and the J gene lost 1 base, with 9 bases spanning the gap. Germline V CDR1 and CDR2: LGHDT, YNNKEL (reference sequence).